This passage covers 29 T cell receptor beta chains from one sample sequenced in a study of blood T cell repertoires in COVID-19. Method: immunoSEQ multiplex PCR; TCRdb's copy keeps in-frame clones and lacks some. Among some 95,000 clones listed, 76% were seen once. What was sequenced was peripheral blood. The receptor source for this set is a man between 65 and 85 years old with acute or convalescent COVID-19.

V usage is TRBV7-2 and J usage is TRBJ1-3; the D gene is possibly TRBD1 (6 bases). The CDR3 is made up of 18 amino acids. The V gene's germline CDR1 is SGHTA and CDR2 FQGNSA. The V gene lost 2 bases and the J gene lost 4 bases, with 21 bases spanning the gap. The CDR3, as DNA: TGTGCCAGCAGCTTATTTTTCATCGGGGGGGGCAGAGGAAACACCATATATTTT. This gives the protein CASSLFFIGGGRGNTIYF.

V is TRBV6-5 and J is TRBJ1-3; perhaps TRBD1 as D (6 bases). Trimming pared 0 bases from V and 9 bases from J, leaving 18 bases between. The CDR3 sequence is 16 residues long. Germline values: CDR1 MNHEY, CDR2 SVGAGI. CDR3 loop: CASSYSIWGGGGTIYF. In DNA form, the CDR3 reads TGTGCCAGCAGTTACTCGATTTGGGGGGGCGGAGGCACCATATATTTT.

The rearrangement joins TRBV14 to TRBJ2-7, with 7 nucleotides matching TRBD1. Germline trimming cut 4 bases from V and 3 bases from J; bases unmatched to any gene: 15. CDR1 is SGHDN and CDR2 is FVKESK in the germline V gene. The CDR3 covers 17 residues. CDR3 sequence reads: CASSPDRTGPLSYEQYV. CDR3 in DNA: TGTGCCAGCAGCCCAGATCGGACAGGCCCCTTGAGCTACGAGCAGTACGTC.

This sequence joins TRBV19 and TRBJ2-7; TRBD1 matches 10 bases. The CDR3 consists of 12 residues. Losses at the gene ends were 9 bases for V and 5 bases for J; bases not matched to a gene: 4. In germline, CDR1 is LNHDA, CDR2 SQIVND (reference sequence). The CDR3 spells CASRQGADEQYF. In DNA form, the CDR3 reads TGTGCCAGCCGACAGGGGGCGGACGAGCAGTACTTC.

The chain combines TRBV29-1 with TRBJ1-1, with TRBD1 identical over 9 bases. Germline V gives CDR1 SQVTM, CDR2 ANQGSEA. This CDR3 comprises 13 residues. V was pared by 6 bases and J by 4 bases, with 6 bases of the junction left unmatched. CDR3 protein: CSVRDRVGTEAFF. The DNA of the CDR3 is TGCAGCGTCAGGGACAGGGTGGGCACTGAAGCTTTCTTT.

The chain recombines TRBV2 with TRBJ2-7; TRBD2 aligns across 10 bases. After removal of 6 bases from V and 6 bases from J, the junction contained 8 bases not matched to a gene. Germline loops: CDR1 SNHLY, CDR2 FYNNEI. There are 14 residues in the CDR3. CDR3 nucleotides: TGTGCCAGCAGCCCTAGGACTAGCGGAGGCGAGCAGTACTTC. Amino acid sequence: CASSPRTSGGEQYF.

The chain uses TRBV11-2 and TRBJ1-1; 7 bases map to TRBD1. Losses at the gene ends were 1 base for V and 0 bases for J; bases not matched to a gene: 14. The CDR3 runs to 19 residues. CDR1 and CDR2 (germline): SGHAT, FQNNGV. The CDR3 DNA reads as TGTGCCAGCAGCTTAGTTATAAGGACAGGTCATGAGTTGAACACTGAAGCTTTCTTT. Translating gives CASSLVIRTGHELNTEAFF.

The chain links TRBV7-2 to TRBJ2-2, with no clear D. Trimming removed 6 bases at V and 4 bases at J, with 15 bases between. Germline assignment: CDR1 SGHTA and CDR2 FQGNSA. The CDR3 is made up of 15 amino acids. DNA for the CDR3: TGTGCCAGCAGTCTAGTTAGTTTCGCCACCGGGGAGCTGTTTTTT. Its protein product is CASSLVSFATGELFF.

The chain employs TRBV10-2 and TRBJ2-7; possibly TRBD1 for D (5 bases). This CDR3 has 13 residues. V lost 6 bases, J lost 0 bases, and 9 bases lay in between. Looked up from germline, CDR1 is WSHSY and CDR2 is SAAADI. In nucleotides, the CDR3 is TGCGCCAGCAGACAGGTCAGCTCCTACGAGCAGTACGTC. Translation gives CASRQVSSYEQYV.

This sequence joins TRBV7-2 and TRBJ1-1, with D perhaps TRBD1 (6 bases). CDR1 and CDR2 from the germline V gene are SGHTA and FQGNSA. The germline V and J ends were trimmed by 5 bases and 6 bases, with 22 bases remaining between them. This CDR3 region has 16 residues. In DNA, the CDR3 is TGTGCCAGCAGCGCCAGAGGCCCAGGGGACCTTGCTGAAGCTTTCTTT. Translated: CASSARGPGDLAEAFF. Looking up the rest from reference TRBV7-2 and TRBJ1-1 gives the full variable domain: GAGVSQSPSNKVTEKGKDVELRCDPISGHTALYWYRQSLGQGLEFLIYFQGNSAPDKSGLPSDRFSAERTGGSVSTLTIQRTQQEDSAVYLCASSARGPGDLAEAFFGQGTRLTVV.

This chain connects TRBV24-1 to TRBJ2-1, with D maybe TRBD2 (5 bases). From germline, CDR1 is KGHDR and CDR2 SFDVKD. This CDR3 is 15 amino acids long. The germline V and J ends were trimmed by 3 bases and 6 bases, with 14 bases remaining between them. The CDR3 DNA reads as TGTGCCACCAGTGATAATGCAGGAGGAGGCAATGAGCAGTTCTTC. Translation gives CATSDNAGGGNEQFF.

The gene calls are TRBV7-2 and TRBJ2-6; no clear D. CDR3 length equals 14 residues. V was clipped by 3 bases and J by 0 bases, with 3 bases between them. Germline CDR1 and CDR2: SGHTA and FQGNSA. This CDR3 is CASSFGSGANVLTF. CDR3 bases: TGTGCCAGCAGCTTCGGCTCTGGGGCCAACGTCCTGACTTTC.

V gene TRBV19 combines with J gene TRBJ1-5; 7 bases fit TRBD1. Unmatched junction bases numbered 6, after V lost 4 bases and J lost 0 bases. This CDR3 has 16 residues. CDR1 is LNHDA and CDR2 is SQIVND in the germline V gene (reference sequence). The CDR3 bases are TGTGCCAGTAGTACCCGGGACAGCTATAGCAATCAGCCCCAGCATTTT. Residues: CASSTRDSYSNQPQHF.

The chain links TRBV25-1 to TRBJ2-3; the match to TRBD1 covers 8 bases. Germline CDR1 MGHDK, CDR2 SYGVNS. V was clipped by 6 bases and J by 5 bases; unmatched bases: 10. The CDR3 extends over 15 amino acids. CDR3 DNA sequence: TGTGCCAGCAGCCCCGGGACAGGTTTTAGAGATACGCAGTATTTT. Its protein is CASSPGTGFRDTQYF.

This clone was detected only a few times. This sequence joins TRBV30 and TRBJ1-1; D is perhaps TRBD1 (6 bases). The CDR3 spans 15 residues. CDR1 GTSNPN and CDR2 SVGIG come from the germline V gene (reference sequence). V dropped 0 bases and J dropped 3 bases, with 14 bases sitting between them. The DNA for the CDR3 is TGTGCCTGGAGTGTATCGGGGGCGGGAGACACTGAAGCTTTCTTT. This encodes CAWSVSGAGDTEAFF.

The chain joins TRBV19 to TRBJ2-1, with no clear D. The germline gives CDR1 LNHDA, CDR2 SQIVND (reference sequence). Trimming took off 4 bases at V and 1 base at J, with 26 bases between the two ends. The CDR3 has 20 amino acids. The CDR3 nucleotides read TGTGCCAGTAGTACCCTACCCGCCCAGGAAGCAGGCCGATCCTACAATGAGCAGTTCTTC. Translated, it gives CASSTLPAQEAGRSYNEQFF.

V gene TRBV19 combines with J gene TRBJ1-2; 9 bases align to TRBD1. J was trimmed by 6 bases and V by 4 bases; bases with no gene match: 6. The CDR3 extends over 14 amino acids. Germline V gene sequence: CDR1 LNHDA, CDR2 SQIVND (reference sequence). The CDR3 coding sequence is TGTGCCAGTAGTAGGACAGGGGAGACCCATGGCTACACCTTC. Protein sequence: CASSRTGETHGYTF.

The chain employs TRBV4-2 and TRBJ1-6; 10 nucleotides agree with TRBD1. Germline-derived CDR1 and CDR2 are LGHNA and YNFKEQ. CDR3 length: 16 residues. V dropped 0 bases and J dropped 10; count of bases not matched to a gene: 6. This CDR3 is CASSQDPGTGDSPLHF. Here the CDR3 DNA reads TGTGCCAGCAGCCAAGACCCCGGGACAGGGGACTCACCCCTCCACTTT.

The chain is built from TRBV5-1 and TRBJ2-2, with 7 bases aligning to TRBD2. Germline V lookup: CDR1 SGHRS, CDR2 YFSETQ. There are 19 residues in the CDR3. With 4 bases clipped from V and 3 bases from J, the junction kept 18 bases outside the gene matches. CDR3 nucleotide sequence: TGCGCCAGCAGCGGGGAGGGCAAAAAAGACAGTTGGGACACCGGGGAGCTGTTTTTT. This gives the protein CASSGEGKKDSWDTGELFF.

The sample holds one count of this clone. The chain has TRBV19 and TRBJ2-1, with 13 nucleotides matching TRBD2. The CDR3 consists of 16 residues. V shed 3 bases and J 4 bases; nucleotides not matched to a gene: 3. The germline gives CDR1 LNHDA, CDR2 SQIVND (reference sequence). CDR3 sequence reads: CASSITTSGRYNEQFF. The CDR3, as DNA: TGTGCCAGTAGTATCACGACTAGCGGGAGGTACAATGAGCAGTTCTTC.

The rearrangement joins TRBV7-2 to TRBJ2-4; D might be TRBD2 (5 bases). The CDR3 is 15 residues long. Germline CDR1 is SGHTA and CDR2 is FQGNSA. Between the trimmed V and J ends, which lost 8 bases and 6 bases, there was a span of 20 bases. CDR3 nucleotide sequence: TGTGCCAGCTCACCTCGGCGGGCCTCTCTAAACATTCAGTACTTC. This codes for CASSPRRASLNIQYF.

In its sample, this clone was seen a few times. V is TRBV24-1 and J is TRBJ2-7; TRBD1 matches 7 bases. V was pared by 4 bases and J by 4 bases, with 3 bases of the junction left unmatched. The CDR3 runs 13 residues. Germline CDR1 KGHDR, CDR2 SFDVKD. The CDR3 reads CATSETGYYEQYV. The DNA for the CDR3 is TGTGCCACCAGTGAGACAGGGTATTACGAGCAGTACGTC.

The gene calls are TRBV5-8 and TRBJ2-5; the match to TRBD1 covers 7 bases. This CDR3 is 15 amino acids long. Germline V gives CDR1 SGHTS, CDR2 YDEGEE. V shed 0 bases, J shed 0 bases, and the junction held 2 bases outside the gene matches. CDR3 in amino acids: CASSLGQGNQETQYF. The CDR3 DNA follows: TGTGCCAGCAGCTTGGGACAGGGCAACCAAGAGACCCAGTACTTC.

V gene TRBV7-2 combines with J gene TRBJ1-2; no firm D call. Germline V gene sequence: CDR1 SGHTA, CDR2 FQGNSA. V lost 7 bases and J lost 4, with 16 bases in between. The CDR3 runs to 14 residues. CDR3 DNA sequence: TGTGCCAGCACCTATCCCCCGGTTAGCTATGGCTACACCTTC. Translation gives CASTYPPVSYGYTF.

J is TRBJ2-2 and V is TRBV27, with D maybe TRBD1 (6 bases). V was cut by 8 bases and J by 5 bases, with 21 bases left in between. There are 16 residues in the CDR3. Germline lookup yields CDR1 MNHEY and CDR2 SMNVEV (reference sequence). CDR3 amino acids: CASGEQGKGWTGELFF. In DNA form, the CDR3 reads TGTGCCAGCGGAGAACAGGGAAAAGGATGGACCGGGGAGCTGTTTTTT.

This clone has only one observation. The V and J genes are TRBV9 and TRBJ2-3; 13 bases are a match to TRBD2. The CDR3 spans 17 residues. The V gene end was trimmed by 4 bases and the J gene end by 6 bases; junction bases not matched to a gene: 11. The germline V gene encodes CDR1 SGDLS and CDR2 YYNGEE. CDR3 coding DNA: TGTGCCAGCAGCCTCCGGACTAGCGGGAGTGAAGGGGATACGCAGTATTTT. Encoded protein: CASSLRTSGSEGDTQYF.

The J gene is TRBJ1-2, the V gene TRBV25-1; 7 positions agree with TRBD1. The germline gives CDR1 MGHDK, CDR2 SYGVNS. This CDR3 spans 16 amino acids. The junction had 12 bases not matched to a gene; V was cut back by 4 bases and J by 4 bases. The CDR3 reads CASSGPGRGGIYGYTF. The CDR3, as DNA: TGTGCCAGCAGTGGCCCCGGGAGAGGGGGCATCTATGGCTACACCTTC.

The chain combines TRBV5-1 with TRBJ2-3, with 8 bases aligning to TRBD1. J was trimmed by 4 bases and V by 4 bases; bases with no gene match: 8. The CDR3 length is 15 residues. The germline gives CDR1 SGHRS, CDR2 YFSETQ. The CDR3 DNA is TGCGCCAGCAGCCTATCTACAGGGGGATCAGATACGCAGTATTTT. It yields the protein CASSLSTGGSDTQYF.

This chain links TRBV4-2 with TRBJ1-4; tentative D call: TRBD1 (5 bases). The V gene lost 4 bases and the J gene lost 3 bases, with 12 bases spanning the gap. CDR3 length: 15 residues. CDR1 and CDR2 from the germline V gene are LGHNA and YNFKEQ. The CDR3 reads CASSLNRQSNEKLFF. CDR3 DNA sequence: TGTGCCAGCAGCCTAAACAGGCAATCTAATGAAAAACTGTTTTTT.